This T cell receptor beta chain was captured by sequencing in a study of blood T cell repertoires in COVID-19. This CDR3 contains 13 residues. Per germline, CDR1 MNHEY and CDR2 SVGEGT. The germline V and J ends were trimmed by 0 bases and 8 bases, with 9 bases remaining between them. The protocol was immunoSEQ multiplex PCR, while the TCRdb copy is restricted to in-frame clones and leaves out a portion. The repertoire holds about 200,000 clones, with almost 85% as singletons. The receptor was isolated from a woman between 70 and 85 years old with COVID-19, enrolled during active disease. Sequenced input: peripheral blood. The chain is built from TRBV6-2 or TRBV6-3 and TRBJ2-3; D ambiguous. The CDR3 loop reads CASSYSYRGTQYF. In nucleotides, the CDR3 is TGTGCCAGCAGTTACTCTTACCGAGGTACGCAGTATTTT.